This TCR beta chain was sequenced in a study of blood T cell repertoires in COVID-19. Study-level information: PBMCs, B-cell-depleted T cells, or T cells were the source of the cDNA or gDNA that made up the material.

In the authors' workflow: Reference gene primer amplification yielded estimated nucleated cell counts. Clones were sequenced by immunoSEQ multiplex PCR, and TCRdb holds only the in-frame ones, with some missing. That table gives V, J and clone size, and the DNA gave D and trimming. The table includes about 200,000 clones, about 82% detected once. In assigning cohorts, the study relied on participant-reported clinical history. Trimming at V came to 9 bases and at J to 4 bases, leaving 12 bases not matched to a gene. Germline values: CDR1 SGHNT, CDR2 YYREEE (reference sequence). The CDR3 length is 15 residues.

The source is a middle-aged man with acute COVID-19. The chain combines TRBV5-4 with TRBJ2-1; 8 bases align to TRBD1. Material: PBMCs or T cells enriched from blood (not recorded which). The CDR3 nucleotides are TGTGCCACAGGACAGGGAATCTCCTTTTACAATGAGCAGTTCTTC. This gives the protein CATGQGISFYNEQFF.